This T cell receptor beta chain emerged from a study of blood T cell repertoires in COVID-19. Study details: Acute-phase and convalescent COVID-19 samples originated in the United States, Italy and Spain.

In the original workflow: Reference gene primer amplification gave estimated nucleated cell counts. Data came from immunoSEQ multiplex PCR; TCRdb stores just in-frame clones and leaves some out. V, J and clone size are those of that table, while D and trimming were read from the DNA. The sample has roughly 100,000 clones; more than 75% are singletons. The CDR3 runs to 14 residues. Germline CDR1 MNHNY, CDR2 SVGAGI (reference sequence). Trimming left V 1 base short and J 7 bases short, with 11 bases between. The specimen was peripheral blood. The chain employs TRBV6-6 and TRBJ2-1, with D tentatively TRBD1 (6 bases). The clonotype originates from a man at least 80 years old with acute or convalescent COVID-19. The CDR3 DNA reads TGTGCCAGCAGTTACTTACAGGGCCGGAATGAGCAGTTCTTC. It codes for CASSYLQGRNEQFF.